The rows below give T cell receptor beta chains drawn from one sample of a study of radiation and T cells in renal cell carcinoma. TCRdb's table, derived via immunoSEQ multiplex PCR, lists solely in-frame clones and lacks some. The sample lists 100,000 to 150,000 clones, 70% to 90% occurring once. Material: blood, obtained from a patient whose treatment included radiotherapy and nephrectomy. These receptor sequences come from a woman aged 55-75 years with renal cell carcinoma. Both conserved end residues are part of each CDR3. The D gene is left open where the match is weak. Expanded clones are given a class, and other clones once, few, many or no size at all.

J,D,V,size,DNA,CDR3
TRBJ1-4,-,TRBV6-1,-,TGTGCCAGCAGCCGGGGGCCGGCGGGGTATGAAAAACTGTTTTTT,CASSRGPAGYEKLFF
TRBJ2-7,-,TRBV20-1,-,TGCAGTGCTAGAGCTGACGGCGAGCAGTACTTC,CSARADGEQYF
TRBJ1-3,-,TRBV6-1,-,TGTGCCAGCAGTGAAGAACGGGTCTTGATCTCTGGAAACACCATATATTTT,CASSEERVLISGNTIYF
TRBJ1-5,-,TRBV6-4,-,TGTGCCAGCAGTGAACGGAGCAATCAGCCCCAGCATTTT,CASSERSNQPQHF
TRBJ1-2,-,TRBV27,-,TGTGCCAGCAGTCTGGGACGGGGGCTGGATGGCTACACCTTC,CASSLGRGLDGYTF
TRBJ1-4,-,TRBV2,-,TGTGCCAGCAGCCCCCAGCGGGCAAGAGGTAATGAAAAACTGTTTTTT,CASSPQRARGNEKLFF
TRBJ2-3,TRBD2,TRBV13,-,TGTGCCAGCAGCGACAGACGGACTAGCGGGAGTTCTGGCACAGATACGCAGTATTTT,CASSDRRTSGSSGTDTQYF
TRBJ1-2,-,TRBV5-4,-,TGTGCCAGCAGCCCGACAGGAGTCTATGGCTACACCTTC,CASSPTGVYGYTF
TRBJ2-7,-,TRBV7-2,-,TGTGCCAGCAGCTTAAACAGGGACCGTAGCGAGCAGTACTTC,CASSLNRDRSEQYF
TRBJ1-5,TRBD1,TRBV28,-,TGTGCCAGCAAGAAAGGGACAGCAAGAGGTAGCAATCAGCCCCAGCATTTT,CASKKGTARGSNQPQHF
TRBJ2-3,-,TRBV6-4,-,TGTGCCAGCAGTGAACCGGACAGCACAGATACGCAGTATTTT,CASSEPDSTDTQYF
TRBJ2-1,TRBD1,TRBV7-3,-,TGTGCCAGCAGCCCAACCGGGACAGGGGTCAATGAGCAGTTCTTC,CASSPTGTGVNEQFF
TRBJ1-2,-,TRBV7-3,-,TGTGCCAGCAGCTTCTCCTTTGACTATGGCTACACCTTC,CASSFSFDYGYTF
TRBJ2-3,-,TRBV12-2,-,TGTGCAAGTCGCTTAGCCCGGGACAGGGGCACAGATACGCAGTATTTT,CASRLARDRGTDTQYF
TRBJ1-1,-,TRBV6-4,few,TGTGCCAGCAGTGAAGGGGCAGGTCGGAACACTGAAGCTTTCTTT,CASSEGAGRNTEAFF
TRBJ1-2,TRBD1,TRBV10-3,-,TGTGCCATCAGGGCGACAGGGTTCCCCTATGGCTACACCTTC,CAIRATGFPYGYTF
TRBJ2-7,TRBD1,TRBV15,-,TGTGCCACCAGCAATTACAGGGGGCGCTTATCTTACTACGAGCAGTACTTC,CATSNYRGRLSYYEQYF
TRBJ2-2,-,TRBV15,-,TGTGCCACCAGCAGAGAGCCAGGGACCACCGGGGAGCTGTTTTTT,CATSREPGTTGELFF
TRBJ2-3,TRBD2,TRBV4-1,-,TGCGCCAGCAGCCAGCAAGGGACTAGCAGTGATACGCAGTATTTT,CASSQQGTSSDTQYF
TRBJ1-5,-,TRBV6-1,-,TGTGCCAGCAGTACTCGTGGTGGCAATCAGCCCCAGCATTTT,CASSTRGGNQPQHF
TRBJ1-1,-,TRBV5-1,-,TGCGCCAGCAGCTTGCTGGCCACTACGAACACTGAAGCTTTCTTT,CASSLLATTNTEAFF
TRBJ1-1,-,TRBV19,few,TGTGCCAGTAGTATAGTTCTACGGGGGGCTGAAGTTACTGAAGCTTTCTTT,CASSIVLRGAEVTEAFF
TRBJ1-1,TRBD1,TRBV7-3,few,TGTGCCAGCAGCCGGGACAGGGGGTCTGAAGCTTTCTTT,CASSRDRGSEAFF
TRBJ2-7,-,TRBV28,-,TGTGCCACCCGCCGCCCAGGGAGCTCCTACGAGCAGTACTTC,CATRRPGSSYEQYF
TRBJ1-1,-,TRBV7-9,-,TGTGCCAGCAGCTTAGATGGGGGCACTGAAGCTTTCTTT,CASSLDGGTEAFF
TRBJ1-2,TRBD1,TRBV5-4,-,TGTGCCAGCAGCGGAAACAGGGGTATGGGCTATGGCTACACCTTC,CASSGNRGMGYGYTF